This entry is about one T cell receptor beta chain. Participants came from some 23 US areas, aged roughly 18 to 100 years. This sample is drawn from a study of blood T cell repertoires in COVID-19. Study context: Samples representing acute and convalescent COVID-19 were sourced from the United States, Italy and Spain. From T cells, B-cell-depleted T cells, or PBMCs came the material, which was cDNA or gDNA.

This CDR3 has 14 amino acids. In the original workflow: Reference gene primer amplification gave estimated nucleated cell counts. Repertoires were generated with immunoSEQ multiplex PCR, while TCRdb's copy carries only in-frame clones and drops some. From that table come the V and J calls and clone size; the DNA was used to work out D and trimming. This table holds 100,000 to 150,000 clones, 80% to 85% found once. Sequenced material: PBMCs or T cells enriched from blood (not recorded which). The chain uses TRBV21-1 and TRBJ1-4; TRBD1 is the table's D call, not checked against the DNA. TRBV21-1 is a pseudogene locus. The source is a woman aged 25 to 39 who had recovered from COVID-19. The CDR3 DNA sequence: TGTGCCAGCAGCAACCGACAGGGGGAGGAAAAACTGTTTTTT. Protein: CASSNRQGEEKLFF.